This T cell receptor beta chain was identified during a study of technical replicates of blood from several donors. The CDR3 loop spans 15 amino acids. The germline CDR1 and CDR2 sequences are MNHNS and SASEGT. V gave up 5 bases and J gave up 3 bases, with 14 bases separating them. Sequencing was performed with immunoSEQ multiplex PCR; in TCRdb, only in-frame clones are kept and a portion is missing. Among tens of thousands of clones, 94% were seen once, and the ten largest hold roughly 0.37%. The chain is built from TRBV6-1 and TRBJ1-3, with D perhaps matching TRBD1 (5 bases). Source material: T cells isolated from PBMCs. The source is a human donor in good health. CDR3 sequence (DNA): TGTGCCAGCAGTCCCAGGGAGGATATTGGAAACACCATATATTTT. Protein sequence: CASSPREDIGNTIYF.